The clone carrying this T cell receptor (beta chain) was recorded a few times. From the RT-PCR reads, TCRdb called clonotypes with MiXCR, one entry per CDR3 protein. The sample has about 680,000 distinct CDR3 sequences; approximately 14% are singletons. In germline, CDR1 is SGHTA, CDR2 FQGNSA. V gave up 2 bases and J gave up 4 bases, with 14 bases separating them. The CDR3 spans 15 residues. Sequences were obtained from memory CD4+ T cells from blood. V gene TRBV7-2 combines with J gene TRBJ1-1; D is perhaps TRBD1 (6 bases). This TCR was recovered from a female donor in good health, serving as a healthy control. CDR3 in amino acids: CASSLQQGFATEAFF. The CDR3, as DNA: TGTGCCAGCAGCTTACAACAGGGTTTTGCCACTGAAGCTTTCTTT. Full variable domain (remainder filled in from reference TRBV7-2 and TRBJ1-1): GAGVSQSPSNKVTEKGKDVELRCDPISGHTALYWYRQSLGQGLEFLIYFQGNSAPDKSGLPSDRFSAERTGGSVSTLTIQRTQQEDSAVYLCASSLQQGFATEAFFGQGTRLTVV.